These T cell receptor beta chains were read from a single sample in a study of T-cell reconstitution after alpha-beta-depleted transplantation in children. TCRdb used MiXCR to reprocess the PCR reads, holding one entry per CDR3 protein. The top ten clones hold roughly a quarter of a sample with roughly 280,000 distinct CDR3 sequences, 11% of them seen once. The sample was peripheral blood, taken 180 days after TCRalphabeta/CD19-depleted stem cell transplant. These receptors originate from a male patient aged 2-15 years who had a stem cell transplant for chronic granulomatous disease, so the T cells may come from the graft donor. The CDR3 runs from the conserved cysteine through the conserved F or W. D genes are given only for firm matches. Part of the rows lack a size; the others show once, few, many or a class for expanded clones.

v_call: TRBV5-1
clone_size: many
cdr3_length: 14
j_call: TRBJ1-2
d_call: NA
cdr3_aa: CASSLGGTGGGYTF
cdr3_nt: TGCGCCAGCAGCTTGGGGGGGACTGGTGGCGGCTACACCTTC

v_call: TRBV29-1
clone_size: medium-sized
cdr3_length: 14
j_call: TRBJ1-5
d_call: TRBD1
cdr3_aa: CSVGTGGYNQPQHF
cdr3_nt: TGCAGCGTTGGGACAGGGGGATACAATCAGCCCCAGCATTTT

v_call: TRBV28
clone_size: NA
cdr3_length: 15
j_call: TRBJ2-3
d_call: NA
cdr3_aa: CASSFPTASTDTQYF
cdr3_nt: TGTGCCAGCAGTTTCCCGACAGCTAGCACAGATACGCAGTATTTT

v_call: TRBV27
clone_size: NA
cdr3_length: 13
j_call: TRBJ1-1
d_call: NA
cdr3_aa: CASSRHRYTEAFF
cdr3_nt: TGTGCCAGCAGTCGCCACCGGTACACTGAAGCTTTCTTT

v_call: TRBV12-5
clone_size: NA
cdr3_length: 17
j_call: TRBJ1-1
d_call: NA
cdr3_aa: CASVLVLSGALDTEAFF
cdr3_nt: TGTGCTAGTGTTTTGGTACTCTCAGGGGCCCTCGACACTGAAGCTTTCTTT

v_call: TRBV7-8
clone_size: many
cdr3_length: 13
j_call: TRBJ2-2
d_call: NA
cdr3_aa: CASSLASGPELFF
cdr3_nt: TGTGCCAGCAGCTTAGCGTCAGGACCGGAGCTGTTTTTT

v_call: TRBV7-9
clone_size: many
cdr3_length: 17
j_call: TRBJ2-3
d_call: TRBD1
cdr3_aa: CASSGPLRPGGPDTQYF
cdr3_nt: TGTGCCAGCAGCGGACCCCTTCGTCCAGGGGGCCCAGATACGCAGTATTTT

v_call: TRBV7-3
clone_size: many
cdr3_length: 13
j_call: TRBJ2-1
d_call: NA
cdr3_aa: CASSHGGRDEQFF
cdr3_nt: TGTGCCAGCAGCCACGGGGGGCGGGATGAGCAGTTCTTC

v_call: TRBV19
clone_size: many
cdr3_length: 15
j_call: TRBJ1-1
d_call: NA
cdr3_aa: CASQVGTSAGTEAFF
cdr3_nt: TGTGCCAGTCAAGTAGGGACGTCGGCGGGCACTGAAGCTTTCTTT

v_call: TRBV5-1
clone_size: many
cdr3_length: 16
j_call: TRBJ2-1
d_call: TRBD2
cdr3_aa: CASSLALTSDYNEQFF
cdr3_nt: TGCGCCAGCAGCTTGGCCCTGACTAGCGACTACAATGAGCAGTTCTTC

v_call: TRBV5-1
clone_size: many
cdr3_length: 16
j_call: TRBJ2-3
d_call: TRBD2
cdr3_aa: CASSLGSGGAQDTQYF
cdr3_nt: TGCGCCAGCAGCTTGGGTAGCGGGGGGGCCCAAGATACGCAGTATTTT

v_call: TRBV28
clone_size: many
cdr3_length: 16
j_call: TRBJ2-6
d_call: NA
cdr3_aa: CASLGQDASGANVLTF
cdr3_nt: TGTGCCAGCCTGGGGCAGGACGCCTCTGGGGCCAACGTCCTGACTTTC

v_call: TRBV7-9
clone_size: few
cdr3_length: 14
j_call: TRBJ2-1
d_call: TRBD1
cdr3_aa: CASSTTGARDEQFF
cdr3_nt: TGTGCCAGCAGCACGACAGGGGCCCGGGATGAGCAGTTCTTC

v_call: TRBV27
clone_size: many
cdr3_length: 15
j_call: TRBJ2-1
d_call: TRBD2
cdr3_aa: CASSPPASGGNEQFF
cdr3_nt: TGTGCCAGCAGTCCCCCGGCTAGCGGGGGCAATGAGCAGTTCTTC

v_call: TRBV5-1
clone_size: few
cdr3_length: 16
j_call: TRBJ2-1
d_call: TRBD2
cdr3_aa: CASRRSGRAAYNEQFF
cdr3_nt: TGCGCCAGCAGGCGTAGCGGGAGGGCCGCGTACAATGAGCAGTTCTTC

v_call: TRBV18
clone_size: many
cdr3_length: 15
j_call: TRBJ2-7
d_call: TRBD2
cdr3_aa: CASSRTSGRGDEQYF
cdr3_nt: TGTGCCAGCTCACGGACTAGCGGCCGAGGGGACGAGCAGTACTTC

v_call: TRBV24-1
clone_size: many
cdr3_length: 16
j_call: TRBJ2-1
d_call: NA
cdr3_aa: CATSDELASGDNEQFF
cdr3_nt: TGTGCCACCAGTGATGAACTAGCGTCAGGGGACAATGAGCAGTTCTTC

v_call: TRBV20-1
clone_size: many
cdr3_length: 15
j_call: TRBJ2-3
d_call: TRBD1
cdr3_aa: CSAKLTGASTDTQYF
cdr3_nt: TGCAGTGCAAAATTGACAGGGGCTAGCACAGATACGCAGTATTTT

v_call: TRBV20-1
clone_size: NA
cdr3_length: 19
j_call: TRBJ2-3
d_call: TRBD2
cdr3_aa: CSGRGAGLAGGPKRDTQYF
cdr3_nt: TGCAGTGGTAGAGGAGCGGGACTAGCGGGGGGGCCAAAGAGAGATACGCAGTATTTT

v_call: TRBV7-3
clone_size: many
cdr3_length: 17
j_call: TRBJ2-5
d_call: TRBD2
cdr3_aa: CASSPGGSGGALKTQYF
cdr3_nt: TGTGCCAGCAGCCCCGGAGGTAGCGGGGGGGCCTTGAAGACCCAGTACTTC

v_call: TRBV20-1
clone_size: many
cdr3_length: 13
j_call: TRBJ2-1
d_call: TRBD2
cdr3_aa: CSAPGERGIEQFF
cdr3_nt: TGCAGTGCTCCGGGTGAGCGGGGCATTGAGCAGTTCTTC

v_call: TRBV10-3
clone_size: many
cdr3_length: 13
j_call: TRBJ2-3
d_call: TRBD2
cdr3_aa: CAISVGRGDTQYF
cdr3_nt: TGTGCCATCAGTGTGGGGAGGGGAGATACGCAGTATTTT

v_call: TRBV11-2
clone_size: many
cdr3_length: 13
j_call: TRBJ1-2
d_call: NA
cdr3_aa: CASSPSLDGGYTF
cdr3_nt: TGTGCCAGCAGCCCTAGTTTAGACGGCGGCTACACCTTC

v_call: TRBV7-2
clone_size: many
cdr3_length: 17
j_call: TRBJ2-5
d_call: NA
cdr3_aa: CASSLVFSFGGKETQYF
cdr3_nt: TGTGCCAGCAGCTTAGTGTTCTCGTTTGGGGGAAAAGAGACCCAGTACTTC

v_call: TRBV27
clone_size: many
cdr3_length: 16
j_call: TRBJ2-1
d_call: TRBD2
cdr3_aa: CASSLLGLPHTNEQFF
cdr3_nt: TGTGCCAGCAGTTTACTGGGACTACCTCATACCAATGAGCAGTTCTTC

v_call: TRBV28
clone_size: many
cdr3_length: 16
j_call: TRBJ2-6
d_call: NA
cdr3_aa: CASSYRRVSGANVLTF
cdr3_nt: TGTGCCAGCAGTTATAGACGGGTCTCTGGGGCCAACGTCCTGACTTTC

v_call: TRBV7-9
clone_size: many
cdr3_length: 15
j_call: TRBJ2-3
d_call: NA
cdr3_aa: CASSLRGISTDTQYF
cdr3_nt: TGTGCCAGCAGCTTAAGAGGGATCAGCACAGATACGCAGTATTTT

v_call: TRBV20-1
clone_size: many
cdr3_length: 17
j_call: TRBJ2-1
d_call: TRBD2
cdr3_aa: CSAPPTSGRSSYNEQFF
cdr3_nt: TGCAGTGCCCCACCGACTAGCGGGAGAAGCTCCTACAATGAGCAGTTCTTC